The T cell receptor beta chain described here comes from a study of identical twins. TCRdb ran MiXCR on the 5' RACE reads and lists one entry per CDR3 protein. The repertoire consists of 350,000 or so distinct CDR3 sequences, with roughly 9% occurring once and the leading ten covering roughly 8.7%. This clonotype was seen repeatedly, ten times or more. This CDR3 region has 17 residues. CDR1 and CDR2 from the germline V gene are SGHDN and FVKESK. V was shortened by 0 bases and J by 7 bases, with 16 bases between the two germline ends. V and J are TRBV14 and TRBJ1-6; the D gene is possibly TRBD1 (5 bases). This TCR was recovered from a woman in her forties or fifties in good health. Material for sequencing was naive T cells sorted from blood. In DNA, the CDR3 is TGTGCCAGCAGCCAAGAAAAAGGGACGTTACGAAATTCACCCCTCCACTTT. Translating gives CASSQEKGTLRNSPLHF. The whole variable domain, filled in from reference TRBV14 and TRBJ1-6, reads EAGVTQFPSHSVIEKGQTVTLRCDPISGHDNLYWYRRVMGKEIKFLLHFVKESKQDESGMPNNRFLAERTGGTYSTLKVQPAELEDSGVYFCASSQEKGTLRNSPLHFGNGTRLTVT.